Sequencing of this T cell receptor (beta chain) was carried out in a study of cytomegalovirus exposure and HLA in healthy donors. Study findings and constraints: A missense DCLRE1C variant was associated with V- and J-gene trimming of TCR beta chains in a later analysis, and an independent cohort replicated the association.

The PCR made use of 60 Vbeta and 13 Jbeta primers. Only in-frame clones appear in the TCRdb table, and some are missing; sequencing was by immunoSEQ multiplex PCR. Seen here are 120,000 or so clones, 75% to 80% observed once, and the top ten hold roughly 6.3%. The V gene end was trimmed by 5 bases and the J gene end by 8 bases; junction bases not matched to a gene: 6. The CDR3 is 14 amino acids. Germline-derived CDR1 and CDR2 are SNHLY and FYNNEI. Of note for this clone: What it binds is unknown.

J is TRBJ1-6 and V is TRBV2; 7 nucleotides line up with TRBD1. The sample comprised PBMCs. This TCR was recovered from a woman in her forties in good health and CMV-seronegative. The CDR3 region has the DNA TGTGCCAGCAGTAACGACAGGGTGTATTCACCCCTCCACTTT. It codes for CASSNDRVYSPLHF.